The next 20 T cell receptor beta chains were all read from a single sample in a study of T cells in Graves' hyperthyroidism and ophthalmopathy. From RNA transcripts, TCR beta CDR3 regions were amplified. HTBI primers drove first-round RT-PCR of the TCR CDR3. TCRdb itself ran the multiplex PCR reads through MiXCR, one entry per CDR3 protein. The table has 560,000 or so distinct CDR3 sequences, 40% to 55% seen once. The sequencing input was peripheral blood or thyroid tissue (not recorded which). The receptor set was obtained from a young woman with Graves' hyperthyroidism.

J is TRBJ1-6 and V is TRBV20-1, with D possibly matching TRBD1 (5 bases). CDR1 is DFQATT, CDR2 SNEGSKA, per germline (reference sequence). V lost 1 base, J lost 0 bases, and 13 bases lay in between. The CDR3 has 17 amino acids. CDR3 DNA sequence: TGCAGTGCTAGAGGTGGAGAGGGGAGCTCCTATAATTCACCCCTCCACTTT. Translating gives CSARGGEGSSYNSPLHF.

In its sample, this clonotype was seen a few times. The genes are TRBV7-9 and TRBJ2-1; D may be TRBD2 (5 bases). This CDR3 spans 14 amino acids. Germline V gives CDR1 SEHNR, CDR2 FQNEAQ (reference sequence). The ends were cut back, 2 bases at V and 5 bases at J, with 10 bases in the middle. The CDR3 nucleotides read TGTGCCAGCAGCTTATTGGGAGATCACAATGAGCAGTTCTTC. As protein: CASSLLGDHNEQFF.

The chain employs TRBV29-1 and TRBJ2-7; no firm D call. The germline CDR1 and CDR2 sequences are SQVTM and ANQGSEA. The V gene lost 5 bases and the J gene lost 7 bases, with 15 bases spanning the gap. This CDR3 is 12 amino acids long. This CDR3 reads CSVSGDVNEQYF. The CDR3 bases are TGCAGCGTTTCCGGAGACGTCAATGAGCAGTACTTC.

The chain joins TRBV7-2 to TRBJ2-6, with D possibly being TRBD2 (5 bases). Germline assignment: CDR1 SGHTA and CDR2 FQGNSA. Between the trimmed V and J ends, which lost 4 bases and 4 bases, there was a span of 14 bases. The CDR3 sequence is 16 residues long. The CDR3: CASSSTGISGANVLTF. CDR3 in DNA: TGTGCCAGCAGCTCGACCGGGATATCAGGGGCCAACGTCCTGACTTTC.

Here the CDR3 DNA reads TGCAGCGCCTCGACAGGGGATGGGGAGACCCAGTACTTC. Translating gives CSASTGDGETQYF. The chain employs TRBV29-1 and TRBJ2-5; 8 bases are a match to TRBD1. The germline V gene has CDR1 SQVTM and CDR2 ANQGSEA. V lost 7 bases to trimming and J lost 5 bases; unmatched junction nucleotides: 9. CDR3 size: 13 residues.

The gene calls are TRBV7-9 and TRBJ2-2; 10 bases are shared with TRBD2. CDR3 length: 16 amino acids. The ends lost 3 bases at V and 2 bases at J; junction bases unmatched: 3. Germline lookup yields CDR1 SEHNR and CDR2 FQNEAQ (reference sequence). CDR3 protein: CASSLILAGNTGELFF. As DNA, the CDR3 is TGTGCCAGCAGCTTGATACTAGCGGGAAACACCGGGGAGCTGTTTTTT.

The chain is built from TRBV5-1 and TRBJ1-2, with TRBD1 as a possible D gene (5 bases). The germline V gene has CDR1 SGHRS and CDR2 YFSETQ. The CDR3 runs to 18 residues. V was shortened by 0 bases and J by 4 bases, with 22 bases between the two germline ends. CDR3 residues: CASSLDAGLLGDRYGYTF. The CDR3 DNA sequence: TGCGCCAGCAGCTTGGATGCAGGGCTCCTGGGTGATCGCTATGGCTACACCTTC.

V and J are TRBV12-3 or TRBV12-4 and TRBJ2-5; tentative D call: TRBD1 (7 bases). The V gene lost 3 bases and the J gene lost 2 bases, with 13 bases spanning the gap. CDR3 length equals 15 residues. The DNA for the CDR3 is TGTGCCAGCAGTTTTCGCCAGGGGGGACAAGAGACCCAGTACTTC. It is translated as CASSFRQGGQETQYF.

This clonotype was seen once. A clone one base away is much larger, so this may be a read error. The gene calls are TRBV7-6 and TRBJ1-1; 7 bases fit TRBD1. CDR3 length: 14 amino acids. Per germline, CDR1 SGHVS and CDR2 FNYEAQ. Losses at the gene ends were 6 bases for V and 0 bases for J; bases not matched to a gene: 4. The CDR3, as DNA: TGTGCCAGCAGTACGACAGGGTTGAACACTGAAGCTTTCTTT. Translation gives CASSTTGLNTEAFF. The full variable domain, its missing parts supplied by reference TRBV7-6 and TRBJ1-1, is GAGVSQSPRYKVTKRGQDVALRCDPISGHVSLYWYRQALGQGPEFLTYFNYEAQQDKSGLPNDRFSAERPEGSISTLTIQRTEQRDSAMYRCASSTTGLNTEAFFGQGTRLTVV.

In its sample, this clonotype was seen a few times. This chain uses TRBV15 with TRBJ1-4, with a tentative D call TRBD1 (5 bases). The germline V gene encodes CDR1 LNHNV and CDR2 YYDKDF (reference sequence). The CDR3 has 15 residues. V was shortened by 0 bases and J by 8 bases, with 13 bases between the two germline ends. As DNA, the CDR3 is TGTGCCACCAGCAGAGAGGGGGGTACTGGCGAAAAACTGTTTTTT. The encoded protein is CATSREGGTGEKLFF.

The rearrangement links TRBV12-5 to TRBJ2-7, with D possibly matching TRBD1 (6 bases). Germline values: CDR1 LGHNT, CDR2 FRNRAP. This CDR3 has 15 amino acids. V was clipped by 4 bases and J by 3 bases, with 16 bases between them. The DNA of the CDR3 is TGTGCTAGTGGTTCGTCGACGGGACAACGCTACGAGCAGTACTTC. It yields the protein CASGSSTGQRYEQYF.

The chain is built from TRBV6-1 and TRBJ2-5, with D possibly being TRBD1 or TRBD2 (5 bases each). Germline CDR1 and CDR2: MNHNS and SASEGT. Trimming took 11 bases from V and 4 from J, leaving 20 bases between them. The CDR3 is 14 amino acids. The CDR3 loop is CAWSGTRWGETQYF. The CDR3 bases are TGTGCCTGGAGTGGGACCCGATGGGGAGAGACCCAGTACTTC.

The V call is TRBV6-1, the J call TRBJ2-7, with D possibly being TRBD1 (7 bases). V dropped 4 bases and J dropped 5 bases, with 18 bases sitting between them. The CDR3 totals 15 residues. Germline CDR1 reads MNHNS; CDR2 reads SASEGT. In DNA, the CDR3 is TGTGCCAGCAGTGGACCAGGCCAGGGGGGTCACGAGCAGTACTTC. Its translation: CASSGPGQGGHEQYF.

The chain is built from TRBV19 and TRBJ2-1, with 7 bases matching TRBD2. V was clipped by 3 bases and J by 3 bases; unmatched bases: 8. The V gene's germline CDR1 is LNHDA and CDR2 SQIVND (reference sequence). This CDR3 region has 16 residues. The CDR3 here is CASSMLGGNIYNEQFF. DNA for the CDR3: TGTGCCAGTAGTATGTTGGGGGGGAATATCTACAATGAGCAGTTCTTC.

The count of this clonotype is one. The CDR3 spells CATRAPGGTYEQYF. Written as DNA, the CDR3 is TGTGCCACCAGGGCCCCAGGGGGAACCTACGAGCAGTACTTC. The genes are TRBV25-1 and TRBJ2-7; 7 bases are shared with TRBD1. The trim removed 10 bases at V and 2 bases at J, leaving 11 bases unmatched. This CDR3 is 14 amino acids long. Germline V gene sequence: CDR1 MGHDK, CDR2 SYGVNS.

The CDR3 is CASSGGQGALNQPQHF. DNA for the CDR3: TGTGCCAGCAGTGGAGGCCAGGGGGCACTCAATCAGCCCCAGCATTTT. The rearrangement uses TRBV2 and TRBJ1-5; 8 bases agree with TRBD1. In germline, CDR1 is SNHLY, CDR2 FYNNEI. The length of the CDR3 is 16 residues. Losses at the gene ends were 4 bases for V and 3 bases for J; bases not matched to a gene: 8.

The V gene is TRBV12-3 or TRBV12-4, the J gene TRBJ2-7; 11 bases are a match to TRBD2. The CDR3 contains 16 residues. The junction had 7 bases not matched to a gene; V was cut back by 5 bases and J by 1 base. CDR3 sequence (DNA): TGTGCCAGCAGTACTAGCGGGAGTACCTCTTCCTACGAGCAGTACTTC. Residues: CASSTSGSTSSYEQYF.

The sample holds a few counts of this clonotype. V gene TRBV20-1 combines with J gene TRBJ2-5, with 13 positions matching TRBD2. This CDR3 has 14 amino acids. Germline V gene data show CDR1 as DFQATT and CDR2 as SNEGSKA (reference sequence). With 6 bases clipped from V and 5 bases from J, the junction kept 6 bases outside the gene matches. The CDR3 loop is CSAWTSGSGETQYF. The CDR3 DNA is TGCAGTGCCTGGACTAGCGGGAGTGGGGAGACCCAGTACTTC.

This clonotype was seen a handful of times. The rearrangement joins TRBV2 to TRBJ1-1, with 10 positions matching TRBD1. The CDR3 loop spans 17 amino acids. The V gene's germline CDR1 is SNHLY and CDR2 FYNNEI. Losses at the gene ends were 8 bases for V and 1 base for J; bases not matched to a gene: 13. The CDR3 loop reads CASGDRGGYKGNTEAFF. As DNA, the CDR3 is TGTGCCAGCGGGGACAGGGGAGGATACAAAGGGAACACTGAAGCTTTCTTT.

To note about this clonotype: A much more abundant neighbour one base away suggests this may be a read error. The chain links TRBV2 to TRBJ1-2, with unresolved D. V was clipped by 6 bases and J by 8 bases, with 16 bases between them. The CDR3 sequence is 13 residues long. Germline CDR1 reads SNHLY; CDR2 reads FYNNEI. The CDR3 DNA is TGTGCCAGCAGCCAATCCTCGAGCGAGGGCTACACCTTC. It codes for CASSQSSSEGYTF.